Below are 10 T cell receptor beta chains sequenced from a single sample in a study of cytomegalovirus exposure and HLA in healthy donors. The PCR was carried out with 60 Vbeta primers and 13 Jbeta primers. Here immunoSEQ multiplex PCR was the method, and the copy in TCRdb shows in-frame clones only, minus some. The repertoire holds 150,000 to 200,000 clones, with approximately 86% as singletons. The sequenced sample was PBMCs. The receptors were sampled from a woman between 18 and 29 years old in good health and CMV-seronegative.

In nucleotides, the CDR3 is TGCGCCAGCAGCTCGCGTTATACCGGGACTAGCCCAGATACGCAGTATTTT. Protein: CASSSRYTGTSPDTQYF. The rearrangement joins TRBV5-1 to TRBJ2-3; 9 bases line up with TRBD2. V dropped 3 bases and J dropped 4; count of bases not matched to a gene: 12. The CDR3 contains 17 residues. Per germline, CDR1 SGHRS and CDR2 YFSETQ. Combining the CDR3 with reference TRBV5-1 and TRBJ2-3 gives the whole variable domain KAGVTQTPRYLIKTRGQQVTLSCSPISGHRSVSWYQQTPGQGLQFLFEYFSETQRNKGNFPGRFSGRQFSNSRSEMNVSTLELGDSALYLCASSSRYTGTSPDTQYFGPGTRLTVL.

About this clone itself: Compared with germline, one end of the junction differs, possibly owing to a read error. The V call is TRBV7-7, the J call TRBJ2-7, with a weak D call TRBD2 (7 bases). Per the germline V gene, CDR1 is SSHAT and CDR2 is FNYEAQ (reference sequence). The CDR3 extends over 14 amino acids. CDR3 sequence (DNA): TGTGCTAGCAGCTTAGGTCCACGGGCGGGGGCATGGTACTTC. Its protein product is CASSLGPRAGAWYF.

CDR3 sequence: CASSQLAQETQYF. The CDR3 DNA follows: TGTGCCAGCAGTCAACTAGCGCAAGAGACCCAGTACTTC. The chain links TRBV6-5 to TRBJ2-5; 7 bases are shared with TRBD2. The CDR3 loop spans 13 amino acids. The J segment lost 2 bases and the V segment lost 5 bases, leaving 2 bases of the junction unmatched. Germline V gene lookup returns CDR1 MNHEY and CDR2 SVGAGI.

This chain joins TRBV30 and TRBJ1-1; 12 bases agree with TRBD1. The ends lost 2 bases at V and 10 bases at J; junction bases unmatched: 8. CDR1 GTSNPN and CDR2 SVGIG come from the germline V gene (reference sequence). The CDR3 runs 14 residues. CDR3 sequence reads: CAWSRRDRGRVAFF. For the CDR3, the DNA is TGTGCCTGGAGTCGCCGGGACAGGGGGCGTGTAGCTTTCTTT.

The rearrangement joins TRBV11-2 to TRBJ2-7, with 11 bases that match TRBD1. There are 16 residues in the CDR3. CDR1 is SGHAT and CDR2 is FQNNGV in the germline V gene. Germline trimming cut 3 bases from V and 5 bases from J; bases unmatched to any gene: 9. CDR3 protein: CASSLVGQGANHEQYF. The CDR3 DNA sequence: TGTGCCAGCAGCTTGGTAGGACAGGGGGCTAACCACGAGCAGTACTTC. The full variable domain, completed using reference TRBV11-2 and TRBJ2-7, is EAGVAQSPRYKIIEKRQSVAFWCNPISGHATLYWYQQILGQGPKLLIQFQNNGVVDDSQLPKDRFSAERLKGVDSTLKIQPAKLEDSAVYLCASSLVGQGANHEQYFGPGTRLTVT.

For the CDR3, the DNA is TGTGCCTGGAGTGTTGGGGGCGTCAACACTGAAGCTTTCTTT. This codes for CAWSVGGVNTEAFF. J is TRBJ1-1 and V is TRBV30; perhaps TRBD1 as D (6 bases). This CDR3 has 14 amino acids. Germline CDR1 and CDR2: GTSNPN and SVGIG (reference sequence). V dropped 0 bases and J dropped 2 bases, with 10 bases sitting between them.

The chain combines TRBV4-1 with TRBJ2-7; D is uncertain. The V gene's germline CDR1 is MGHRA and CDR2 YSYEKL. The CDR3 is 11 residues long. Trimming removed 3 bases at V and 6 bases at J, with 6 bases between. The chain's CDR3 is CASSHGAEQYF. The CDR3 DNA reads as TGCGCCAGCAGCCACGGTGCCGAGCAGTACTTC.

Here the CDR3 DNA reads TGTGCCAGCAGCTTCCTTTCTAGCAATCAGCCCCAGCATTTT. It yields the protein CASSFLSSNQPQHF. V and J are TRBV5-5 and TRBJ1-5; D is undetermined. CDR3 length: 14 residues. CDR1 and CDR2 from the germline V gene are SGHKS and YYEKEE (reference sequence). The V end was cut by 2 bases, the J end by 0 bases, with 6 bases between.

The gene calls are TRBV2 and TRBJ2-3; D gene unclear. CDR1 and CDR2 from the germline V gene are SNHLY and FYNNEI. This CDR3 has 12 amino acids. Trimming left V 3 bases short and J 6 bases short, with 7 bases between. The chain's CDR3 is CASSEGRDTQYF. For the CDR3, the DNA is TGTGCCAGCAGTGAGGGCAGGGATACGCAGTATTTT. The whole variable domain, remainder taken from reference TRBV2 and TRBJ2-3, is EPEVTQTPSHQVTQMGQEVILRCVPISNHLYFYWYRQILGQKVEFLVSFYNNEISEKSEIFDDQFSVERPDGSNFTLKIRSTKLEDSAMYFCASSEGRDTQYFGPGTRLTVL.

V gene TRBV27 combines with J gene TRBJ2-7; 8 bases fit TRBD1. Germline V CDR1 and CDR2: MNHEY, SMNVEV (reference sequence). V was clipped by 5 bases and J by 3 bases; unmatched bases: 9. CDR3 size: 15 residues. This chain's CDR3 is CASSPRTGIDYEQYF. The CDR3 DNA reads as TGTGCCAGCAGTCCGCGGACAGGGATTGACTACGAGCAGTACTTC.